Listed below are T cell receptor beta chains from one sample, sequenced in a study of cytomegalovirus exposure and HLA in healthy donors. The table came from immunoSEQ multiplex PCR; TCRdb's copy has only in-frame clones and leaves some out. The sample has around 120,000 clones; about four fifths are singletons. Sequencing used PBMCs. Receptor source: a man aged 18 to 30 in good health and CMV-seronegative. Each CDR3 is given with its conserved first and last residue. The order of the fields is clone size, V gene, J gene, D gene, CDR3 DNA, CDR3 protein. A D gene is named only where the DNA matches it firmly. Some rows mark clone size as missing; the rest say once, few, many or name a class of expanded clone.

>.|TRBV27|TRBJ2-3|TRBD2
TGTGCCAGCAGTTTGCTAGCGGGATCAGATACGCAGTATTTT
CASSLLAGSDTQYF
>.|TRBV5-1|TRBJ1-2|TRBD1
TGCGCCAGCAGTACGGGACAGATGGATGGCTACGCCTTC
CASSTGQMDGYAF
>few|TRBV30|TRBJ2-3|TRBD2
TGTGCCTGGAGTGTACCGGGACTAGCGGGAGCAGGGCAGTATTTT
CAWSVPGLAGAGQYF
>.|TRBV4-3|TRBJ2-1|.
TGCGCCAGCAGTACGACTCTCTTAACGTACAATGAGCAGTTCTTC
CASSTTLLTYNEQFF
>.|TRBV15|TRBJ2-1|.
TGTGCCACCAGCAGAGACCGGGACTCTAACAATGAGCAGTTCTTC
CATSRDRDSNNEQFF
>.|TRBV6-1|TRBJ2-1|.
TGTGCCAGCAGGATCCAGGGGTCGGGATACAATGAGCAGTTCTTC
CASRIQGSGYNEQFF
>.|TRBV29-1|TRBJ2-2|TRBD1
TGCAGCGTTGGACAGGGGGTATCCGGGGAGCTGTTTTTT
CSVGQGVSGELFF
>.|TRBV13|TRBJ2-5|.
TGTGCCAGCAGCTTAACGGGGGGCTGGGAGACCCAGTACTTC
CASSLTGGWETQYF
>.|TRBV13|TRBJ2-3|.
TGTGCCAGCCTCCTCCCAGGGATTGCAGATACGCAGTATTTT
CASLLPGIADTQYF
>once|TRBV7-2|TRBJ1-5|.
TGTGCCAGCAGCTTACAGGGAAATAGCAATCAGCCCCAGCATTTT
CASSLQGNSNQPQHF
>.|TRBV7-9|TRBJ2-7|TRBD1
TGTGCCAGCAGCTTAGGGACAGGGGGCAAGTACGAGCAGTACTTC
CASSLGTGGKYEQYF
>.|TRBV15|TRBJ2-7|.
TGTGCCACCAGCAGAGTTCCAGAAAGCTCCTACGAGCAGTACTTC
CATSRVPESSYEQYF
>.|TRBV5-5|TRBJ1-2|TRBD1
TGTGCCAGCAGCAGCCAGGGGGTGGGCGGCTACACCTTC
CASSSQGVGGYTF